Listed here are 22 T cell receptor beta chains from one sample, sequenced in a study of spatial heterogeneity in lung cancer. TCRdb analysed the 5' RACE reads with MiXCR anew, one entry per CDR3 protein. This table holds 18,000 or so distinct CDR3 sequences, over 9% found once. Indicated time point: blood at routine non-recurrence follow-up after resection. The sample here was PBMCs, taken at follow-up. All receptors derive from a male donor with early-stage non-small cell lung cancer.

This clonotype was seen repeatedly, ten times or more. The chain uses TRBV11-2 and TRBJ1-1; D not resolved. The CDR3 is 14 amino acids. Germline V CDR1 and CDR2: SGHAT, FQNNGV. Deletions cut 2 bases from V and 5 bases from J, with 12 bases between. The CDR3 spells CASSLNTGGTEAFF. CDR3 nucleotides: TGTGCCAGCAGCTTAAACACGGGAGGGACTGAAGCTTTCTTT.

The sample holds many counts of this clonotype. CDR3 region: CASRNRGRAETQYF. The CDR3, as DNA: TGTGCCAGCCGAAACAGGGGGAGGGCGGAGACCCAGTACTTC. V and J are TRBV27 and TRBJ2-5; D may be TRBD1 (8 bases). Germline lookup yields CDR1 MNHEY and CDR2 SMNVEV (reference sequence). Trimming cost V 8 bases and J 5 bases, with 18 bases left between them. The CDR3 sequence is 14 residues long.

This clonotype appeared a few times. The V gene is TRBV30, the J gene TRBJ1-2; the D gene is possibly TRBD1 (5 bases). Germline CDR1 GTSNPN, CDR2 SVGIG (reference sequence). V shed 0 bases and J shed 2 bases, with 13 bases lying between them. This CDR3 spans 15 amino acids. Written as DNA, the CDR3 is TGTGCCTGGAGTGTACCGCTGGGGGTAAACTATGGCTACACCTTC. Its translation: CAWSVPLGVNYGYTF.

In this sample, this clonotype turned up many times. The V call is TRBV4-2, the J call TRBJ2-2; TRBD2 aligns across 8 bases. CDR1 and CDR2 (germline): LGHNA, YNFKEQ. The CDR3 consists of 20 residues. The trim removed 1 base at V and 2 bases at J, leaving 15 bases unmatched. CDR3: CASSQGSPWAGGRNTGELFF. The CDR3 nucleotides read TGTGCCAGCAGCCAAGGCTCCCCCTGGGCGGGGGGACGAAACACCGGGGAGCTGTTTTTT.

This clonotype was seen repeatedly, ten times or more. The V and J genes are TRBV20-1 and TRBJ2-5, with 9 bases fitting TRBD2. CDR3 length equals 14 residues. V trimming: 2 bases; J trimming: 2 bases; junction bases outside the gene matches: 3. CDR1 DFQATT and CDR2 SNEGSKA come from the germline V gene (reference sequence). CDR3: CSARMLAGQETQYF. Written as DNA, the CDR3 is TGCAGTGCTAGAATGCTAGCGGGACAAGAGACCCAGTACTTC.

This clonotype showed up just a few times. V gene TRBV12-3 or TRBV12-4 combines with J gene TRBJ1-3, with D possibly TRBD1 on 5 matching bases. Trimming pared 7 bases from V and 0 bases from J, leaving 19 bases between. The CDR3 is 17 residues long. As DNA, the CDR3 is TGTGCCAGCACCCCACTGGGCCAGGGCTACTCTGGAAACACCATATATTTT. Translated, it gives CASTPLGQGYSGNTIYF.

This clonotype was detected ten times or more. This chain's CDR3 is CASTILSTEAFF. The CDR3 coding sequence is TGTGCCAGCACCATCCTTTCCACTGAAGCTTTCTTT. This sequence joins TRBV6-6 and TRBJ1-1; no firm D call. The germline gives CDR1 MNHNY, CDR2 SVGAGI (reference sequence). The CDR3 covers 12 residues. Trimming stripped 7 bases from V and 4 bases from J, with 10 bases between.

The rearrangement joins TRBV9 to TRBJ2-3; 9 bases align to TRBD2. V lost 6 bases to trimming and J lost 0 bases; unmatched junction nucleotides: 8. This CDR3 is 16 amino acids long. Germline V lookup: CDR1 SGDLS, CDR2 YYNGEE. The CDR3 sequence is CASNKRLADSTDTQYF. The CDR3 coding sequence is TGTGCCAGCAACAAACGACTAGCGGACAGCACAGATACGCAGTATTTT.

This clonotype was seen only a few times. This chain links TRBV12-3 or TRBV12-4 with TRBJ1-6, with 9 positions matching TRBD1. CDR3 length: 15 residues. V shed 6 bases, J shed 9 bases, and the junction held 9 bases outside the gene matches. This chain's CDR3 is CASRRQGERLSPLHF. The CDR3, as DNA: TGTGCCAGCAGGCGACAGGGGGAACGCCTTTCACCCCTCCACTTT.

This clonotype was seen ten or more times. This chain links TRBV20-1 with TRBJ1-2, with 7 positions matching TRBD1. CDR1 and CDR2 from the germline V gene are DFQATT and SNEGSKA (reference sequence). The CDR3 spans 12 residues. CDR3 bases: TGCGTTATCCGGGACAGCAACTATGGCTACACCTTC. Its protein product is CVIRDSNYGYTF.

The table lists this clonotype with a few counts. The gene calls are TRBV19 and TRBJ1-1, with D maybe TRBD1 (5 bases). V was cut by 7 bases and J by 0 bases, with 9 bases left in between. Germline V CDR1 and CDR2: LNHDA, SQIVND (reference sequence). The length of the CDR3 is 13 residues. As DNA, the CDR3 is TGTGCCAGTACCGGGACTGTGAACACTGAAGCTTTCTTT. Its translation: CASTGTVNTEAFF. Drawing the rest from reference TRBV19 and TRBJ1-1, the complete variable domain is DGGITQSPKYLFRKEGQNVTLSCEQNLNHDAMYWYRQDPGQGLRLIYYSQIVNDFQKGDIAEGYSVSREKKESFPLTVTSAQKNPTAFYLCASTGTVNTEAFFGQGTRLTVV.

This sequence joins TRBV13 and TRBJ1-2; unclear D gene. The CDR3 runs to 14 residues. From germline, CDR1 is PRHDT and CDR2 FYEKMQ (reference sequence). V was trimmed by 3 bases and J by 0 bases, leaving 8 bases between them. The CDR3 DNA sequence: TGTGCCAGCAGCTTCCCGGAGACTAACTATGGCTACACCTTC. Protein sequence: CASSFPETNYGYTF. Variable domain in full (rest from reference TRBV13 and TRBJ1-2): AAGVIQSPRHLIKEKRETATLKCYPIPRHDTVYWYQQGPGQDPQFLISFYEKMQSDKGSIPDRFSAQQFSDYHSELNMSSLELGDSALYFCASSFPETNYGYTFGSGTRLTVV.

The chain uses TRBV6-5 and TRBJ2-3; 12 nucleotides agree with TRBD2. This CDR3 comprises 17 residues. The V segment lost 1 base and the J segment 5 bases; nucleotides outside the gene matches: 7. Germline CDR1 and CDR2: MNHEY and SVGAGI. CDR3 sequence reads: CASSYFSSGRAGDTQYF. In DNA form, the CDR3 reads TGTGCCAGCAGTTACTTTTCTAGCGGGAGGGCCGGAGATACGCAGTATTTT.

This clonotype was recorded at least ten times. The chain combines TRBV4-1 with TRBJ2-1; 7 bases map to TRBD2. This CDR3 has 16 residues. Germline CDR1 and CDR2: MGHRA and YSYEKL. After removal of 0 bases from V and 4 bases from J, the junction contained 6 bases not matched to a gene. CDR3 nucleotide sequence: TGCGCCAGCAGCCAAGATCTTTCCGGGAGGTACAATGAGCAGTTCTTC. Residues: CASSQDLSGRYNEQFF.

There are a few counts of this clonotype. The rearrangement uses TRBV20-1 and TRBJ2-3; TRBD2 matches at 8 bases. The CDR3 runs to 14 residues. V lost 2 bases and J lost 3; bases outside the gene matches: 4. CDR1 and CDR2 from the germline V gene are DFQATT and SNEGSKA (reference sequence). In nucleotides, the CDR3 is TGCAGTGCTAGAACTAGCGGTCGGACAGATACGCAGTATTTT. It yields the protein CSARTSGRTDTQYF.

The V gene is TRBV2, the J gene TRBJ2-3; D is unresolved. The germline V and J ends were trimmed by 3 bases and 2 bases, with 12 bases remaining between them. Germline V lookup: CDR1 SNHLY, CDR2 FYNNEI. This CDR3 spans 15 amino acids. CDR3 DNA: TGTGCCAGCAGTGAGTGGCCGCGAAACACAGATACGCAGTATTTT. Translated, it gives CASSEWPRNTDTQYF.

V and J are TRBV7-2 and TRBJ2-7; TRBD1 matches at 11 bases. The V and J ends lost 5 bases and 7 bases, in that order; junction bases with no gene match: 4. The CDR3 is 13 amino acids. From germline, CDR1 is SGHTA and CDR2 FQGNSA. The CDR3 here is CASSARDRGEQYF. CDR3 nucleotide sequence: TGTGCCAGCAGCGCACGGGACAGGGGGGAGCAGTACTTC.

This chain connects TRBV29-1 to TRBJ2-3; D call uncertain. CDR3 length equals 14 residues. Germline CDR1 reads SQVTM; CDR2 reads ANQGSEA. V was pared by 3 bases and J by 2 bases, with 12 bases between. This chain's CDR3 is CSVEGIRLTDTQYF. The CDR3 nucleotides read TGCAGCGTTGAGGGCATCCGACTCACAGATACGCAGTATTTT.

Many counts were recorded for this clonotype. Mismatch with germline at one junction end may stem from a read error. The chain is built from TRBV7-2 and TRBJ2-5; 14 nucleotides align to TRBD2. CDR1 and CDR2 from the germline V gene are SGHTA and FQGNSA. The CDR3 length is 18 residues. The CDR3 region has the DNA TGTGCCAGCAGCTACAGTGGACTAGCGGGGGGTCCACAAGGGACCCAGTACTTC. Protein product: CASSYSGLAGGPQGTQYF.

This clonotype was detected ten times or more. This chain connects TRBV30 to TRBJ2-1; 8 nucleotides line up with TRBD2. This CDR3 has 16 amino acids. The junction had 12 bases not matched to a gene; V was cut back by 4 bases and J by 4 bases. In germline, CDR1 is GTSNPN, CDR2 SVGIG (reference sequence). The CDR3 bases are TGTGCCTGGAATCGGCGGGGAGCGGGGGTTTACAATGAGCAGTTCTTC. It is translated as CAWNRRGAGVYNEQFF. The entire variable domain, with the rest obtained from reference TRBV30 and TRBJ2-1, is as follows: SQTIHQWPATLVQPVGSPLSLECTVEGTSNPNLYWYRQAAGRGLQLLFYSVGIGQISSEVPQNLSASRPQDRQFILSSKKLLLSDSGFYLCAWNRRGAGVYNEQFFGPGTRLTVL.

The V and J genes are TRBV6-1 and TRBJ1-1, with 9 positions matching TRBD1. CDR1 is MNHNS and CDR2 is SASEGT in the germline V gene. V shed 6 bases and J 6 bases; nucleotides not matched to a gene: 5. The CDR3 covers 13 residues. This chain's CDR3 is CASRGTGFPEAFF. The CDR3 coding sequence is TGTGCCAGCAGAGGGACAGGGTTCCCTGAAGCTTTCTTT.

The genes are TRBV30 and TRBJ2-5; 7 bases are shared with TRBD2. The ends lost 7 bases at V and 4 bases at J; junction bases unmatched: 18. The CDR3 contains 16 residues. CDR1 is GTSNPN, CDR2 SVGIG, per germline (reference sequence). The CDR3 DNA sequence: TGTGCCTATAGAACCTCGGTGGGAGGGCTCCGAGAGACCCAGTACTTC. Its protein product is CAYRTSVGGLRETQYF.